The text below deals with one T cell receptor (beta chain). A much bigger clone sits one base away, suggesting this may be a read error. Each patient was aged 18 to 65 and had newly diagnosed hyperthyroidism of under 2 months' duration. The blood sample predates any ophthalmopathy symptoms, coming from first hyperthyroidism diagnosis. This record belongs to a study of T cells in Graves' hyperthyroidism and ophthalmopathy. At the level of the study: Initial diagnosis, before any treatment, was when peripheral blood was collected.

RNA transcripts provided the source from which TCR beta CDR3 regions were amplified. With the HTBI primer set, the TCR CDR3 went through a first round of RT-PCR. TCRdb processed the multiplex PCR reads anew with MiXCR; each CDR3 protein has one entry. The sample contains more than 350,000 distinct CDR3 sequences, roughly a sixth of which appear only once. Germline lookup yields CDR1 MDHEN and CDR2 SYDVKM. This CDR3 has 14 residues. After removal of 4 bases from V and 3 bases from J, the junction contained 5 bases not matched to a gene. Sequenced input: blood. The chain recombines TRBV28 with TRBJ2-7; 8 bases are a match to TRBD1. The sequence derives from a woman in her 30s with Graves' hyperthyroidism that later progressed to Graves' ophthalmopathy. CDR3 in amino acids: CASSYPGQDYEQYF. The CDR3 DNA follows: TGTGCCAGCAGTTATCCGGGACAGGACTACGAGCAGTACTTC.